The clone carrying this T cell receptor beta chain has just one count. Its antigen is unknown. The sample belongs to a study of tumor-infiltrating lymphocytes in localized non-small cell lung cancer. General study points: Compared with uninvolved lung, tumors showed higher T cell infiltration by TCRbeta sequencing. Each assay used a separate piece of the same tissue.

Profiled with immunoSEQ multiplex PCR; TCRdb holds only in-frame clones, not every one. This table has 13,000 or so clones, 75% to 85% appearing once. Per the germline V gene, CDR1 is SGHRS and CDR2 is YFSETQ. This CDR3 contains 16 residues. V lost 1 base to trimming and J lost 0 bases; unmatched junction nucleotides: 6. This receptor was identified in a human donor with non-small cell lung cancer. Sequencing used lung tumor tissue. This rearrangement joins TRBV5-1 to TRBJ1-1; the match to TRBD1 covers 7 bases. The CDR3 spells CASSLFPGQLNTEAFF. CDR3 nucleotides: TGCGCCAGCAGCTTGTTTCCGGGACAGTTGAACACTGAAGCTTTCTTT.